The sequence of this T cell receptor beta chain was determined in a study of cytomegalovirus exposure and HLA in healthy donors. PCR employed 60 Vbeta and 13 Jbeta primers. TCRdb's copy holds only in-frame clones and misses some; the assay was immunoSEQ multiplex PCR. The sample consists of fewer than 140,000 clones, approximately 79% of them appearing once. With 4 bases clipped from V and 5 bases from J, the junction kept 11 bases outside the gene matches. From germline, CDR1 is SGHRS and CDR2 YFSETQ. The CDR3 has 17 residues. V gene TRBV5-1 combines with J gene TRBJ2-2; the match to TRBD1 covers 10 bases. This sequence was found in a man in his fifties or sixties in good health and CMV-seronegative. Source material: PBMCs. CDR3 in DNA: TGCGCCAGCAGCGCATACGGACAGGGGGTAGGGACCGGGGAGCTGTTTTTT. Translated, it gives CASSAYGQGVGTGELFF.